The source of this TCR beta chain is a study of cytomegalovirus exposure and HLA in healthy donors. It was with 60 Vbeta and 13 Jbeta primers that the PCR ran. Only in-frame clones appear in the TCRdb table, and some are missing; sequencing was by immunoSEQ multiplex PCR. Of 150,000 to 200,000 clones listed, roughly 72% are singletons. This clone appeared a few times. As yet, its antigen is unknown. Study-level findings and limits: In a later analysis, a genetic analysis reported fewer productive-TCR N-insertions in an Asian-associated ancestry cluster than the cohort average. Earlier analysis found most TCR beta V segments productive about 87% or about 30% of the time.

V gave up 6 bases and J gave up 7 bases; unmatched junction bases: 5. This CDR3 is 13 amino acids long. Germline loops: CDR1 MNHEY, CDR2 SVGAGI. Sequenced: PBMCs. The chain employs TRBV6-5 and TRBJ1-2, with 10 bases lining up with TRBD1. This clonotype was sampled from a woman between 40 and 55 years old in good health and CMV-seronegative. CDR3: CASRGTGETGYTF. CDR3 coding DNA: TGTGCCAGCAGGGGGACAGGGGAGACTGGCTACACCTTC.